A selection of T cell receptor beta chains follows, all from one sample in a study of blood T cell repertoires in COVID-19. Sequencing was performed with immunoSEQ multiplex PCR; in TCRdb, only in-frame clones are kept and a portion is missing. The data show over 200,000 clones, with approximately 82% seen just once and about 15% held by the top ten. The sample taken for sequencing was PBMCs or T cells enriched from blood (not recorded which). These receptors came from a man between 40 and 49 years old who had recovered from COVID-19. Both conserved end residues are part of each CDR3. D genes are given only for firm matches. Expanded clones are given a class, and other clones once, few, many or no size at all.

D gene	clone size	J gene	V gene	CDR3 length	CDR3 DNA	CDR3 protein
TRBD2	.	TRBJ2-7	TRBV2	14	TGTGCCAGCACTACCGGGACTAGCTCCTACGAGCAGTACTTC	CASTTGTSSYEQYF
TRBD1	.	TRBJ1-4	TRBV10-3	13	TGTGCCATCAGCACCGGGACAGGGGGAAAACTGTTTTTT	CAISTGTGGKLFF
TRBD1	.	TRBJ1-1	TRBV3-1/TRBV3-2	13	TGTGCCAGCAGCATGACAGGGGTGGTCGAAGCTTTCTTT	CASSMTGVVEAFF
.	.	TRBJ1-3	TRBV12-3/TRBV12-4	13	TGTGCCAGCAGAAGAGGAGACGGAAACACCATATATTTT	CASRRGDGNTIYF
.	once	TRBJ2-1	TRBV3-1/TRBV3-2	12	TGTGCCAGCAGCCAAATAAACAATGAGCAGTTCTTC	CASSQINNEQFF
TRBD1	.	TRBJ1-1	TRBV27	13	TGTGCCAGCTCAGGGACAGGGGGCGCTGAAGCTTTCTTT	CASSGTGGAEAFF
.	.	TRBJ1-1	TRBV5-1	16	TGCGCCAGCAGCCAACTCCCGGTGGGACAGAACACTGAAGCTTTCTTT	CASSQLPVGQNTEAFF
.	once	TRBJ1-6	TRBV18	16	TGTGCCAGCTCACCAAGCGGACCCTCGGTGGGTTCACCCCTCCACTTT	CASSPSGPSVGSPLHF
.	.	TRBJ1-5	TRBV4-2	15	TGTGCCAGCAGCCAGAAGACAGGCGGGAATCAGCCCCAGCATTTT	CASSQKTGGNQPQHF
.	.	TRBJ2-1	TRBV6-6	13	TGTGCCAGCAGTTACCCAGGTACAGATGAGCAGTTCTTC	CASSYPGTDEQFF
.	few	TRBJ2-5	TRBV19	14	TGTGCCAGTTCGCCAGGGGCACCGGGAGGGACCCAGTACTTC	CASSPGAPGGTQYF